The rows below give T cell receptor beta chains drawn from one sample of a study of T cell responses to AZD1222 COVID-19 vaccine. Libraries were prepared by immunoSEQ multiplex PCR; TCRdb keeps only in-frame clonotypes and omits some of them. The profile shows about 99,000 clones, around nine tenths of them singletons. Sequencing was performed on peripheral blood, taken on day 0 of AZD1222 vaccination. These receptors originate from an adult in good health. Both conserved end residues are trimmed from each CDR3. For some rows the clone size is stated as once, few or many, or as a class when expanded; others skip it.

V,size,J,CDR3
TRBV2,-,TRBJ2-3,ASSPDGRSTDTQY
TRBV28,-,TRBJ1-1,ALGRPRNTEAF
TRBV19,-,TRBJ1-5,ASSTRTGSSNQPQH
TRBV5-1,-,TRBJ2-7,ASSSGGTTTYEQY
TRBV7-9,-,TRBJ1-2,ASSRQGSNYGYT
TRBV6-5,-,TRBJ1-2,ASSRTSNYGYT
TRBV5-1,-,TRBJ2-3,ASQRDRGVGDTQY
TRBV7-2,-,TRBJ2-7,ASSSTTSGSSYEQY
TRBV11-2,-,TRBJ2-1,ASSSAGGRAEQF
TRBV12-1,few,TRBJ1-6,ASSSRQGGWRDSPLH
TRBV7-2,-,TRBJ2-5,ASSRGGVQETQY
TRBV14,-,TRBJ1-6,ASRDTSSYNSPLH
TRBV27,-,TRBJ2-7,ASSFSNDYEQY
TRBV18,-,TRBJ2-7,ASSLVGLAGRSSYEQY
TRBV19,-,TRBJ1-4,ASSRDFNEKLF
TRBV5-6,-,TRBJ1-1,ASSLRGMNTEAF
TRBV19,-,TRBJ1-1,ASRGKLNTEAF
TRBV7-8,-,TRBJ1-1,ASSGRLRGRNNTEAF
TRBV11-2,-,TRBJ2-1,ASSLGGDRRRSTNEQF
TRBV9,-,TRBJ1-5,ASSANQNQPQH
TRBV30,-,TRBJ1-5,AWTLGANQPQH
TRBV19,-,TRBJ2-1,ASSIMNNEQF
TRBV24-1,once,TRBJ2-1,AGQTDDEQF
TRBV3-1/TRBV3-2,-,TRBJ1-1,ASSQGDSPIGSEAF